This TCR beta chain was recorded in a study of blood T cells in healthy people across ages. V lost 4 bases and J 1 base, leaving 16 bases between the germline ends. Germline V CDR1 and CDR2: ENHRY, SYGVKD. This CDR3 region has 16 residues. Then a second PCR, running roughly 7 to 12 cycles, was carried out with a sample-barcoded 5' primer and a J-beta primer mix. Each TCR beta cDNA got a 12-nucleotide random molecular identifier. TCRdb re-analysed the 5' RACE reads in MiXCR, keeping a single row per CDR3 protein. The sample shows around 990,000 distinct CDR3 sequences, 20% to 25% of them seen only once. These data also formed part of another study, on T cells of mothers and their children.

This TCR derives from a girl aged 2 to 9 in good health. The sample was blood. The rearrangement uses TRBV10-3 and TRBJ2-5; D remains unclear. The CDR3 loop reads CAISVIPTNLQETQYF. The CDR3 coding sequence is TGTGCCATCAGTGTAATACCGACGAACCTCCAAGAGACCCAGTACTTC.